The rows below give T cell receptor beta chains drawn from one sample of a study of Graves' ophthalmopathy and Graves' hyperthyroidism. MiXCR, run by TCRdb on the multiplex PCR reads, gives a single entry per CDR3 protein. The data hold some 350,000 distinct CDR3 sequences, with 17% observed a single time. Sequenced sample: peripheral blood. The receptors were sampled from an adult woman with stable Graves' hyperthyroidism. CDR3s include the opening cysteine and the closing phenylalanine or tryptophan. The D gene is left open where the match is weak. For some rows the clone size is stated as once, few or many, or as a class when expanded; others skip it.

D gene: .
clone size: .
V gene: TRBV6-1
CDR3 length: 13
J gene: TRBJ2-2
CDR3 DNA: TGTGCCAGCAGGGGCTCGAACACCGGGGAGCTGTTTTTT
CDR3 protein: CASRGSNTGELFF

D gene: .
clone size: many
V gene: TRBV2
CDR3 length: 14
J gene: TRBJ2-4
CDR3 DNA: TGTGCCAGCAGTTTCCAGTCGGCCAAAAACATTCAGTACTTC
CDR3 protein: CASSFQSAKNIQYF

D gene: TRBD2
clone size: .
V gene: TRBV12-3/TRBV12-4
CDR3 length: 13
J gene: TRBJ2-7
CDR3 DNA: TGTGCCAGCAGTTTAACGGGAGGGGTGGAGCAGTACTTC
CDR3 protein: CASSLTGGVEQYF

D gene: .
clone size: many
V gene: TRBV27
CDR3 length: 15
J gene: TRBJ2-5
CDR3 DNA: TGTGCCAGCAGTCCCGGGCCCAGGAACCAAGAGACCCAGTACTTC
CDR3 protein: CASSPGPRNQETQYF

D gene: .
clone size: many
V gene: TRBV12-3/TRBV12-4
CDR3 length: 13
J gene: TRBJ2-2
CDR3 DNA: TGTGCCAGCACGTCTCGGGTGACCGGGGAGCTGTTTTTT
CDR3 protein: CASTSRVTGELFF

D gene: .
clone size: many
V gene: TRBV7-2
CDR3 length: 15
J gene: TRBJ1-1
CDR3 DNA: TGTGCCAGCAGCTTAGCGGTCAGGGAGTGGTCTGAAGCTTTCTTT
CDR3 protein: CASSLAVREWSEAFF

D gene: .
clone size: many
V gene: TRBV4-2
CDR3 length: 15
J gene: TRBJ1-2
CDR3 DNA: TGTGCCAGCAACGGGGGGTTGGGGTTATCTTATGGCTACACCTTC
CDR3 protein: CASNGGLGLSYGYTF

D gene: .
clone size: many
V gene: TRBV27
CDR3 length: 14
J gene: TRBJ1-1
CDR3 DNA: TGTGCCAGCAGTTCGTTCTTAGCGAGCACTGAAGCTTTCTTT
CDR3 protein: CASSSFLASTEAFF

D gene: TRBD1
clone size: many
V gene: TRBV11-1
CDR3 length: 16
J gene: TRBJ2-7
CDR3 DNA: TGTGCCAGCAGCCCGTGGTTTAGACAGGGGGCCGACGAGCAGTACTTC
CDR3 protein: CASSPWFRQGADEQYF

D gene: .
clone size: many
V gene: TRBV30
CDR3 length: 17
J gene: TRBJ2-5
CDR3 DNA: TGTGCCTGGAGTGTTTTTTACGAGACTAGGGGAATGGAGACCCAGTACTTC
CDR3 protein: CAWSVFYETRGMETQYF

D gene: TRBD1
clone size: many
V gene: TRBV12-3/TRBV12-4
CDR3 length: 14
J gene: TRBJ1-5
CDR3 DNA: TGTGCCAGCAGTGGGGGGACAGGGTATCAGCCCCAGCATTTT
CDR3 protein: CASSGGTGYQPQHF

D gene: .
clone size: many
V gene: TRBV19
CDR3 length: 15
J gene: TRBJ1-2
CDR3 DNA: TGTGCCAGTAGTTTAATACTCAGGGAAGACTATGGCTACACCTTC
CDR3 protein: CASSLILREDYGYTF

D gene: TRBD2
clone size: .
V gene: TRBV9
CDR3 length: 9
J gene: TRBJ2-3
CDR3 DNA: TGTGGGACTAGAGATACGCAGTATTTT
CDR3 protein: CGTRDTQYF

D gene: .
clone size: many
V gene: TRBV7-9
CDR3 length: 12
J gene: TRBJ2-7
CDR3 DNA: TGTGCCAGCAGCTTTACCGAGTACGAGCAGTACTTC
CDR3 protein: CASSFTEYEQYF

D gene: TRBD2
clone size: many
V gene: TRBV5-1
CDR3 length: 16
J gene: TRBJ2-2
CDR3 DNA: TGCGCCAGCAGCTTGACCGGACTAGTCAGGGCCGGGGAGCTGTTTTTT
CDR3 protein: CASSLTGLVRAGELFF

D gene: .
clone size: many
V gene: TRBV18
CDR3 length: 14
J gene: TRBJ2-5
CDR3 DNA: TGTGCCAGCTCACCACCGGGGGGTGGAGAGACCCAGTACTTC
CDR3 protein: CASSPPGGGETQYF

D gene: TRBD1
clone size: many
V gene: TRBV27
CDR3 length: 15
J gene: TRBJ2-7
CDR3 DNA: TGTGCCAGCAGTCGAGGACAGGGGGTTCCCTACGAGCAGTACTTC
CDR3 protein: CASSRGQGVPYEQYF

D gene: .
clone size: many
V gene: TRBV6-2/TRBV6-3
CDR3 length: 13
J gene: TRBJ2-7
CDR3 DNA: TGTGCCACCAATAGCCTCAATGTGTACGAGCAGTACTTC
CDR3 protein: CATNSLNVYEQYF

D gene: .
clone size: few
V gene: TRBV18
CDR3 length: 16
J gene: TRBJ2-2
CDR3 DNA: TGTGCCAGCTCACCACCGTCCAGGGGGAACACCGGGGAGCTGTTTTTT
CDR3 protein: CASSPPSRGNTGELFF

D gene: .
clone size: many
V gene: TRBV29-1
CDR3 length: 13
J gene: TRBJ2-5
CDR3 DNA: TGCAGCGTTGAACCATCGAAAGCGGTGACCCAGTACTTC
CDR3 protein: CSVEPSKAVTQYF

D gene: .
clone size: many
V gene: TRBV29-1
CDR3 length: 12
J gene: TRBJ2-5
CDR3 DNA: TGCAGCCATACTAGCCTCCAAGAGACCCAGTACTTC
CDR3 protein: CSHTSLQETQYF

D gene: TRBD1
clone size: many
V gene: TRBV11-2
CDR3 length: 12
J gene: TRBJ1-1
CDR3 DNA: TGTGCCAGCAGGACAGGGATCACTGAAGCTTTCTTT
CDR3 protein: CASRTGITEAFF

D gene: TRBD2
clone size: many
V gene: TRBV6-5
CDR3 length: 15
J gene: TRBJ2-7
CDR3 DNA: TGTGCCAGCAGTTCCCCGGGACTAGCGGGAGCTGGGCAGTACTTC
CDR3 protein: CASSSPGLAGAGQYF

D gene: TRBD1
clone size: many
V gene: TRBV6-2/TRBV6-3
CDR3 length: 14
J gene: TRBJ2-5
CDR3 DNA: TGTGCCAGCAGCTCCGGGACAGTTGTGGAGACCCAGTACTTC
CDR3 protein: CASSSGTVVETQYF

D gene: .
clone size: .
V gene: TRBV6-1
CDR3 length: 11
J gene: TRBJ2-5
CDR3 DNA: TGTGCCAGCAGAAACGGCGGGACCCAGTACTTC
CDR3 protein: CASRNGGTQYF

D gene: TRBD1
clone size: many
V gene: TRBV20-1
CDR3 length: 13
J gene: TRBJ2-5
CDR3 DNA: TGCAGTGCCCCATGGACAGGGCAAGAGACCCAGTACTTC
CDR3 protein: CSAPWTGQETQYF

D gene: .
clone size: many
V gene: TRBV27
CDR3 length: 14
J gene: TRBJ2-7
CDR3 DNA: TGTGCCAGCAGTTTCAGAAAACAAGCCTACGAGCAGTACTTC
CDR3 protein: CASSFRKQAYEQYF

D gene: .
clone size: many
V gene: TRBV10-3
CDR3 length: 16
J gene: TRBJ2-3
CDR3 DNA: TGTGCCATCAGTGAGGGCGGGACTCGAACAAGGGGTACGCAGTATTTT
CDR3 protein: CAISEGGTRTRGTQYF

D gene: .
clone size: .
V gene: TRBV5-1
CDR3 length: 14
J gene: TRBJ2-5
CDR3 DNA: TGCGCCAGCAAGCCAACCGCCGCAGAAGAGACCCAGTACTTC
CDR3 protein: CASKPTAAEETQYF

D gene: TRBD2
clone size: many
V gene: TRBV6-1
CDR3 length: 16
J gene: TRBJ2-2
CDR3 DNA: TGTGCCAGCAGTGCTTCTAGCGGGAAGCACACCGGGGAGCTGTTTTTT
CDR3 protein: CASSASSGKHTGELFF

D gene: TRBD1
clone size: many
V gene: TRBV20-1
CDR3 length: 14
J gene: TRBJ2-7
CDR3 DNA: TGCAGTGCATTTTGGACAGGGAGCGCCTACGAGCAGTACTTC
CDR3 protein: CSAFWTGSAYEQYF

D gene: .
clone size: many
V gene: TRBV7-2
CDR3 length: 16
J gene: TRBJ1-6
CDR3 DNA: TGTGCCAGCAGCTTATTCCCCGAAGGCTCTAATTCACCCCTCCACTTT
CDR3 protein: CASSLFPEGSNSPLHF

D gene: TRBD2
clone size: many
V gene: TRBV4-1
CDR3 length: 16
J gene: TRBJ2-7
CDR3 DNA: TGCGCCAGCAGCCAAGTGGGGACTAGCGGTACCTACGAGCAGTACTTC
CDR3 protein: CASSQVGTSGTYEQYF

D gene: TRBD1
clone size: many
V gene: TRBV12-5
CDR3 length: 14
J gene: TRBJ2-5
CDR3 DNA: TGTGCTAGTGGCTCGGGACAGGACCAAGAGACCCAGTACTTC
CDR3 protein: CASGSGQDQETQYF

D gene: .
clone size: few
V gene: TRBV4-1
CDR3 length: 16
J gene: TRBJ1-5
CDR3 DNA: TGCGCCAGCAGCCAAGAACAGGTATATAGCAATCAGCCCCAGCATTTT
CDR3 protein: CASSQEQVYSNQPQHF

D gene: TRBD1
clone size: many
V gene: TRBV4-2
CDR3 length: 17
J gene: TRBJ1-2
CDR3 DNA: TGTGCCAGCAGCCAAGAGTGGCAGGGGGCGGGCGAGAATGGCTACACCTTC
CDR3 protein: CASSQEWQGAGENGYTF

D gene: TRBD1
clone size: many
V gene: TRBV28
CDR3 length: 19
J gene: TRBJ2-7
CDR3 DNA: TGTGCCAGCAGTTTCAGGTGGTCGACAAACGGGACAGGGCACTACGAGCAGTACTTC
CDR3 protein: CASSFRWSTNGTGHYEQYF

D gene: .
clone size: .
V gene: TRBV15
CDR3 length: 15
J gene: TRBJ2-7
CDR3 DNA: TGTGCCACCAGCAGAGGTTGGGACACCCTTAGCGAGCAGTACTTC
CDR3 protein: CATSRGWDTLSEQYF

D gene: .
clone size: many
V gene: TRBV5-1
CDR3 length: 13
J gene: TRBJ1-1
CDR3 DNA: TGCGCCGGCAGCTCGGGGATGAACACTGAAGCTTTCTTT
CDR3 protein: CAGSSGMNTEAFF

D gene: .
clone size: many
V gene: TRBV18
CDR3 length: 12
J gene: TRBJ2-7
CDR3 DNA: TGTGCCAGCTCACCAGGTTTAGGCGAGCAGTACTTC
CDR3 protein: CASSPGLGEQYF

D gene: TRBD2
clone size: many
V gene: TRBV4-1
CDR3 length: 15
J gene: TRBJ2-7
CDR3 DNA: TGCGCCAGCAGCCAAGAAGGGGGACTAGTCTACGAGCAGTACTTC
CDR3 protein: CASSQEGGLVYEQYF